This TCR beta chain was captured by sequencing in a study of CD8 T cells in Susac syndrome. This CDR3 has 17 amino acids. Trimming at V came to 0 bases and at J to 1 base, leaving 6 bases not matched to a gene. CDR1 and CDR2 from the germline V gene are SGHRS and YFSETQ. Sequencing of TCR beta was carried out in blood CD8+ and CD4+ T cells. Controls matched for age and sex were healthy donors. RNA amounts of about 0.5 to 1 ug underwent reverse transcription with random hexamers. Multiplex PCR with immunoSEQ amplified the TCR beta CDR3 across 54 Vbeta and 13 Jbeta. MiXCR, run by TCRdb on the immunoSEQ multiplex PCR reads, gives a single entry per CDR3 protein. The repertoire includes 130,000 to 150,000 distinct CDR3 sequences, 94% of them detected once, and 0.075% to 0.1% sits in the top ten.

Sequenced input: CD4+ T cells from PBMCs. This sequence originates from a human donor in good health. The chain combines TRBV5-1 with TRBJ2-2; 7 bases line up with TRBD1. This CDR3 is CASSLEGTVENTGELFF. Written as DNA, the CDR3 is TGCGCCAGCAGCTTGGAGGGGACAGTCGAGAACACCGGGGAGCTGTTTTTT. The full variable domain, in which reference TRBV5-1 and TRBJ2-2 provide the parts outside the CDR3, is KAGVTQTPRYLIKTRGQQVTLSCSPISGHRSVSWYQQTPGQGLQFLFEYFSETQRNKGNFPGRFSGRQFSNSRSEMNVSTLELGDSALYLCASSLEGTVENTGELFFGEGSRLTVL.